The 9 T cell receptor beta chains presented below share a single source sample, sequenced in a study of blood T cell repertoires in COVID-19. Only in-frame clones appear in the TCRdb table, and some are missing; sequencing was by immunoSEQ multiplex PCR. Here the sample spans around 380,000 clones, more than 75% being singletons. The sample consisted of PBMCs or T cells enriched from blood (not recorded which). The receptors originated from a man aged 30-40 years who had recovered from COVID-19.

The chain links TRBV5-1 to TRBJ1-3; D is unresolved. Germline V gives CDR1 SGHRS, CDR2 YFSETQ. The CDR3 has 15 amino acids. V was cut by 0 bases and J by 0 bases, with 7 bases left in between. The CDR3 reads CASSLGHVSGNTIYF. In nucleotides, the CDR3 is TGCGCCAGCAGCTTGGGACACGTCTCTGGAAACACCATATATTTT.

The V call is TRBV4-1, the J call TRBJ1-2; the match to TRBD1 covers 7 bases. Per the germline V gene, CDR1 is MGHRA and CDR2 is YSYEKL. The CDR3 totals 14 residues. Losses at the gene ends were 3 bases for V and 4 bases for J; bases not matched to a gene: 5. CDR3 loop: CASSQRGQLYGYTF. The CDR3, as DNA: TGCGCCAGCAGCCAGAGGGGACAGCTCTATGGCTACACCTTC.

The chain couples TRBV7-3 to TRBJ2-1; possibly TRBD2 for D (6 bases). Germline V CDR1 and CDR2: SGHTA, FQGTGA. The CDR3 runs 15 residues. Deletions cut 0 bases from V and 3 bases from J, with 9 bases between. The CDR3 DNA sequence: TGTGCCAGCAGCTTAACGGCGGGGAGCTACAATGAGCAGTTCTTC. The encoded protein is CASSLTAGSYNEQFF.

In this sample, this clone turned up once. The chain recombines TRBV6-5 with TRBJ2-7, with D perhaps TRBD1 (6 bases). CDR1 and CDR2 (germline): MNHEY, SVGAGI. This CDR3 contains 14 residues. V was trimmed by 6 bases and J by 6 bases, leaving 18 bases between them. Here the CDR3 DNA reads TGTGCCAGCAGCCCGACAGGTGAATATCGCGAGCAGTACTTC. The encoded protein is CASSPTGEYREQYF.

The rearrangement links TRBV3-1 (or the pseudogene TRBV3-2) to TRBJ1-5; D might be TRBD1 (5 bases). The ends were cut back, 4 bases at V and 6 bases at J, with 10 bases in the middle. This CDR3 is built from 13 residues. Germline V CDR1 and CDR2: LGHDT, YNNKEL (reference sequence). The CDR3 DNA reads TGTGCCAGCAGCCCGGGGGGAGGTCAGCCCCAGCATTTT. This gives the protein CASSPGGGQPQHF.

Only one count was recorded for this clone. V is TRBV15 and J is TRBJ1-3, with D possibly being TRBD1 (6 bases). The V and J ends lost 7 bases and 3 bases respectively, with 13 bases between them. Germline V gives CDR1 LNHNV, CDR2 YYDKDF (reference sequence). This CDR3 is built from 14 residues. CDR3 DNA: TGTGCCACCAAAAACAGGGAGCATGGAAACACCATATATTTT. This translates into CATKNREHGNTIYF.

This chain links TRBV2 with TRBJ1-2; 7 positions match TRBD1. There are 13 residues in the CDR3. The V segment lost 8 bases and the J segment 3 bases; nucleotides outside the gene matches: 6. Germline CDR1 is SNHLY and CDR2 is FYNNEI. This CDR3 is CASGDRADYGYTF. The DNA of the CDR3 is TGTGCCAGCGGAGACAGGGCGGACTATGGCTACACCTTC.

J is TRBJ1-1 and V is TRBV6-5; D ambiguous. The V and J ends lost 4 bases and 5 bases respectively, with 14 bases between them. Germline V lookup: CDR1 MNHEY, CDR2 SVGAGI. CDR3 length equals 14 residues. CDR3 in amino acids: CASSSAEERTEAFF. The CDR3 DNA sequence: TGTGCCAGCAGTTCAGCGGAGGAAAGAACTGAAGCTTTCTTT.

This chain uses TRBV18 with TRBJ2-1; 9 bases are a match to TRBD1. Germline values: CDR1 KGHSH, CDR2 LQKENI. There are 16 residues in the CDR3. Trimming at V came to 6 bases and at J to 7 bases, leaving 13 bases not matched to a gene. The CDR3 is CASSYTGQGLGNEQFF. Written as DNA, the CDR3 is TGTGCCAGCTCGTATACGGGACAGGGTTTGGGGAATGAGCAGTTCTTC.